A single sample gave rise to the 15 T cell receptor beta chains below, sequenced in a study of early T cells in non-severe SARS-CoV-2 infection. TCRdb reprocessed the 5' RACE reads via MiXCR and lists one record per CDR3 protein. This sample has around 60,000 distinct CDR3 sequences, with more than 15% found just once. The source was whole blood, collected at baseline. Receptors were obtained from an adult who was a healthcare worker with PCR-confirmed SARS-CoV-2 infection or an uninfected control (not recorded which).

The V and J genes are TRBV7-2 and TRBJ2-1; 12 bases match TRBD2. V shed 5 bases and J 7 bases; nucleotides not matched to a gene: 6. Germline V lookup: CDR1 SGHTA, CDR2 FQGNSA. The CDR3 loop spans 15 amino acids. This CDR3 is CASSLGGTSGNEQFF. Written as DNA, the CDR3 is TGTGCCAGCAGCCTTGGCGGGACTAGCGGGAATGAGCAGTTCTTC.

This clonotype has a handful of counts. This chain links TRBV10-2 with TRBJ1-2; possible D gene TRBD1, 5 bases. Trimming removed 4 bases from V and 6 bases from J, with 9 bases in between. This CDR3 is 12 amino acids long. Germline-derived CDR1 and CDR2 are WSHSY and SAAADI. CDR3 protein: CASSAGPDGYTF. The CDR3 coding sequence is TGCGCCAGCAGTGCGGGGCCGGATGGCTACACCTTC.

This clonotype has a handful of counts. The chain combines TRBV6-1 with TRBJ2-3; D might be TRBD1 (6 bases). The CDR3 spans 14 residues. The ends were cut back, 8 bases at V and 6 bases at J, with 18 bases in the middle. Germline lookup yields CDR1 MNHNS and CDR2 SASEGT. DNA for the CDR3: TGTGCCAGCTACCCGGCAGGGGCATCGGATACGCAGTATTTT. This sequence encodes CASYPAGASDTQYF.

The sample holds many counts of this clonotype. This chain uses TRBV25-1 with TRBJ2-1; TRBD2 matches 9 bases. V lost 5 bases and J lost 5; bases outside the gene matches: 10. The CDR3 runs to 16 residues. Looked up from germline, CDR1 is MGHDK and CDR2 is SYGVNS. Here the CDR3 DNA reads TGTGCCAGCAGTCCGCGGGAGGGCCTTCAAAACAATGAGCAGTTCTTC. Protein product: CASSPREGLQNNEQFF. The full variable domain, with the rest looked up from reference TRBV25-1 and TRBJ2-1, is EADIYQTPRYLVIGTGKKITLECSQTMGHDKMYWYQQDPGMELHLIHYSYGVNSTEKGDLSSESTVSRIRTEHFPLTLESARPSHTSQYLCASSPREGLQNNEQFFGPGTRLTVL.

This clonotype appeared many times. V usage is TRBV20-1 and J usage is TRBJ2-5; TRBD1 matches at 8 bases. Germline-derived CDR1 and CDR2 are DFQATT and SNEGSKA (reference sequence). There are 13 residues in the CDR3. V shed 2 bases, J shed 4 bases, and the junction held 3 bases outside the gene matches. The CDR3: CSARTTGGETQYF. For the CDR3, the DNA is TGCAGTGCTAGAACAACAGGGGGAGAGACCCAGTACTTC.

This rearrangement joins TRBV2 to TRBJ1-5; D is undetermined. CDR1 is SNHLY and CDR2 is FYNNEI in the germline V gene. The CDR3 contains 14 residues. The ends were cut back, 3 bases at V and 5 bases at J, with 11 bases in the middle. The CDR3 spells CASSESSGDQPQHF. In DNA form, the CDR3 reads TGTGCCAGCAGTGAGAGTTCGGGTGATCAGCCCCAGCATTTT.

V is TRBV6-2 or TRBV6-3 and J is TRBJ1-5, with D possibly being TRBD1 (6 bases). V dropped 2 bases and J dropped 6 bases, with 17 bases sitting between them. Germline loops: CDR1 MNHEY, CDR2 SVGEGT. The CDR3 is made up of 16 amino acids. Written as DNA, the CDR3 is TGTGCCAGCAGTTACGGAAAAACAGGGTACGGTCAGCCCCAGCATTTT. It translates to CASSYGKTGYGQPQHF.

This clonotype was picked up a small number of times. This rearrangement joins TRBV9 to TRBJ2-5; possible D gene TRBD2, 5 bases. The CDR3 length is 16 residues. The V end was cut by 3 bases, the J end by 3 bases, with 18 bases between. CDR1 SGDLS and CDR2 YYNGEE come from the germline V gene. Here the CDR3 reads CASSGRAGAAEETQYF. In DNA, the CDR3 is TGTGCCAGCAGCGGGAGAGCTGGAGCGGCGGAAGAGACCCAGTACTTC.

The chain links TRBV6-6 to TRBJ2-3; a possible D gene is TRBD1 (6 bases). The V end lost 6 bases, the J end lost 1 base, and 8 bases lay between the germline ends. Germline values: CDR1 MNHNY, CDR2 SVGAGI (reference sequence). This CDR3 has 13 amino acids. CDR3 DNA sequence: TGTGCCAGCAGCAACAGGGGCACAGATACGCAGTATTTT. As protein: CASSNRGTDTQYF.

This clonotype was seen just once. The CDR3 bases are TGTGCTAGTGGGGCCGGGACTACCCCCGTGGATACGCAGTATTTT. Amino acids: CASGAGTTPVDTQYF. This chain connects TRBV12-5 to TRBJ2-3; 7 bases line up with TRBD2. The ends lost 6 bases at V and 6 bases at J; junction bases unmatched: 12. This CDR3 region has 15 residues. Germline V gene sequence: CDR1 LGHNT, CDR2 FRNRAP.

This clonotype was seen repeatedly, ten times or more. The CDR3 DNA sequence: TGTGCCAGCAGAACTTGGCAGGGGGCAACTAATGAAAAACTGTTTTTT. Translating it yields CASRTWQGATNEKLFF. This chain connects TRBV27 to TRBJ1-4; 7 bases line up with TRBD1. The V segment lost 6 bases and the J segment 0 bases; nucleotides outside the gene matches: 7. This CDR3 comprises 16 residues. Germline V lookup: CDR1 MNHEY, CDR2 SMNVEV (reference sequence).

This clonotype was counted only a few times. The chain combines TRBV3-1 with TRBJ2-3; 16 nucleotides match TRBD2. Germline lookup yields CDR1 LGHDT and CDR2 YNNKEL (reference sequence). Unmatched junction bases numbered 6, after V lost 4 bases and J lost 5 bases. The CDR3 has 17 residues. The CDR3 nucleotides read TGTGCCAGCAGCCTACCGGGACTAGCGGGGGGGAAAGATACGCAGTATTTT. It specifies CASSLPGLAGGKDTQYF.

The chain links TRBV20-1 to TRBJ1-2, with 8 bases matching TRBD1. The CDR3 has 13 amino acids. CDR1 DFQATT and CDR2 SNEGSKA come from the germline V gene (reference sequence). V lost 5 bases to trimming and J lost 4 bases; unmatched junction nucleotides: 6. CDR3 DNA sequence: TGCAGTGCTCCACTGACAGGGGCCTATGGCTACACCTTC. Translated, it gives CSAPLTGAYGYTF.

The chain has TRBV29-1 and TRBJ2-5, with D tentatively TRBD1 or TRBD2 (5 bases each). This CDR3 is 11 amino acids long. Germline CDR1 is SQVTM and CDR2 is ANQGSEA. Trimming removed 7 bases from V and 2 bases from J, with 8 bases in between. This chain's CDR3 is CSGGPQETQYF. In DNA, the CDR3 is TGCAGCGGGGGACCGCAAGAGACCCAGTACTTC.

This clonotype was recorded a few times. V and J are TRBV3-1 and TRBJ1-2; TRBD1 is a possible D gene (5 bases). Germline V gene data show CDR1 as LGHDT and CDR2 as YNNKEL (reference sequence). The CDR3 consists of 13 residues. V dropped 5 bases and J dropped 4 bases, with 11 bases sitting between them. CDR3 DNA: TGTGCCAGCAGCGGGGGACGTTTCTATGGCTACACCTTC. This encodes CASSGGRFYGYTF.